This TCR beta chain was obtained from a study of identical twins. Findings and limits, study-wide: Donors were not followed over many years; analysis was cross-sectional.

Regarding this clonotype: The antigen remains unidentified.

The trim removed 0 bases at V and 5 bases at J, leaving 5 bases unmatched. This CDR3 region has 15 residues. CDR1 is LGHNA and CDR2 is YNFKEQ in the germline V gene. Carrying unique molecular identifiers, the cDNA also gained a universal primer site through template switching. Each CDR3 protein gets one entry after TCRdb re-called the 5' RACE reads with MiXCR. The sample shows 1.5 million or so distinct CDR3 sequences, 32% of them seen only once. This receptor was identified in a newborn girl in good health. This chain uses TRBV4-2 with TRBJ2-7; 9 bases match TRBD2. Source material: cord blood. As DNA, the CDR3 is TGTGCCAGCAGCCAAGAAGCGGGGGGCGTGAACGAGCAGTACTTC. This translates into CASSQEAGGVNEQYF.